The 24 T cell receptor beta chains in this list originate from one sample, sequenced in a study of cytomegalovirus exposure and HLA in healthy donors. The PCR employed 60 Vbeta primers together with 13 Jbeta primers. Sequencing was performed with immunoSEQ multiplex PCR; in TCRdb, only in-frame clones are kept and a portion is missing. The data hold 100,000 to 150,000 clones, with approximately 84% observed a single time. Sequenced material: PBMCs. All receptors derive from a boy between 2 and 15 years old in good health and CMV-seronegative.

This clone occurred a few times. The V call is TRBV11-2, the J call TRBJ2-5; 8 bases fit TRBD1. The junction had 7 bases not matched to a gene; V was cut back by 5 bases and J by 2 bases. The length of the CDR3 is 15 residues. The germline V gene has CDR1 SGHAT and CDR2 FQNNGV. The CDR3 nucleotides read TGTGCCAGCAGCCACGATCGGACAGGGCAAGAGACCCAGTACTTC. It specifies CASSHDRTGQETQYF.

V gene TRBV13 combines with J gene TRBJ1-4, with 7 bases fitting TRBD1. CDR1 and CDR2 from the germline V gene are PRHDT and FYEKMQ (reference sequence). The length of the CDR3 is 15 residues. The V and J ends lost 2 bases and 6 bases, in that order; junction bases with no gene match: 6. The CDR3 spells CASSLRQGVDEKLFF. DNA of the CDR3: TGTGCCAGCAGCTTAAGACAGGGTGTGGATGAAAAACTGTTTTTT.

This clone came up once. The chain employs TRBV5-1 and TRBJ2-3; TRBD2 matches 11 bases. The germline V gene has CDR1 SGHRS and CDR2 YFSETQ. The CDR3 runs 18 residues. The J segment lost 0 bases and the V segment lost 4 bases, leaving 10 bases of the junction unmatched. This chain's CDR3 is CASSLLVAGGGSTDTQYF. The CDR3 coding sequence is TGCGCCAGCAGCCTCCTAGTAGCGGGGGGGGGAAGCACAGATACGCAGTATTTT.

The V gene is TRBV9, the J gene TRBJ2-1; 10 positions agree with TRBD1. The J segment lost 7 bases and the V segment lost 2 bases, leaving 12 bases of the junction unmatched. This CDR3 comprises 17 residues. Germline V lookup: CDR1 SGDLS, CDR2 YYNGEE. This CDR3 reads CASSVGTGESPWNEQFF. CDR3 bases: TGTGCCAGCAGCGTCGGGACAGGGGAGTCTCCCTGGAATGAGCAGTTCTTC.

This clone was seen just once. The chain carries TRBV7-2 and TRBJ2-7; D perhaps matches TRBD2 (6 bases). Germline CDR1 reads SGHTA; CDR2 reads FQGNSA. V dropped 5 bases and J dropped 0 bases, with 17 bases sitting between them. This CDR3 spans 16 amino acids. This chain's CDR3 is CASSPDGGPSSYEQYF. The CDR3 DNA is TGTGCCAGCAGCCCAGACGGGGGTCCCAGCTCCTACGAGCAGTACTTC.

J is TRBJ2-4 and V is TRBV4-3; tentatively, D is TRBD1 (7 bases). Germline CDR1 is LGHNA and CDR2 is YSLEER. The CDR3 runs to 17 residues. Trimming shortened V by 0 bases and J by 10 bases, and 22 bases separated the two germline ends. CDR3 sequence (DNA): TGCGCCAGCAGCCAAGATTTTAAGGGGGCGGGAATAGGAATTCAGTACTTC. The encoded protein is CASSQDFKGAGIGIQYF.

The table lists this clone with a count of one. The chain has TRBV5-6 and TRBJ2-1; D is ambiguous. From germline, CDR1 is SGHDT and CDR2 YYEEEE. The CDR3 sequence is 17 residues long. V lost 1 base and J 0 bases, leaving 14 bases between the germline ends. The CDR3 region is CASSLRPSRSSYNEQFF. DNA for the CDR3: TGTGCCAGCAGCTTGAGGCCTTCCCGGAGCTCCTACAATGAGCAGTTCTTC.

The gene calls are TRBV6-1 and TRBJ2-7; D not resolved. This CDR3 is built from 11 residues. From germline, CDR1 is MNHNS and CDR2 SASEGT. Trimming pared 7 bases from V and 4 bases from J, leaving 8 bases between. Here the CDR3 DNA reads TGTGCCAGCATCGTCTCGTACGAGCAGTACTTC. This sequence encodes CASIVSYEQYF.

The chain links TRBV7-3 to TRBJ2-3, with D maybe TRBD2 (6 bases). The CDR3 sequence is 18 residues long. V was pared by 3 bases and J by 2 bases, with 21 bases between. CDR1 SGHTA and CDR2 FQGTGA come from the germline V gene. The CDR3 DNA sequence: TGTGCCAGCAGCTTGACTAGTATATGGACGGGTTCCACAGATACGCAGTATTTT. Translating gives CASSLTSIWTGSTDTQYF.

On this clone: The same CDR3 is also encoded by other DNA sequences in this sample. The V gene is TRBV5-6, the J gene TRBJ1-1; D remains ambiguous. The germline V gene has CDR1 SGHDT and CDR2 YYEEEE. The CDR3 runs to 14 residues. V was cut by 8 bases and J by 0 bases, with 14 bases left in between. CDR3 DNA sequence: TGTGCCAGGGGGAGGAAAAAAATGAACACTGAAGCTTTCTTT. It translates to CARGRKKMNTEAFF.

This sequence joins TRBV2 and TRBJ2-7, with D possibly TRBD1 on 6 matching bases. Germline-derived CDR1 and CDR2 are SNHLY and FYNNEI. The CDR3 runs 15 residues. The ends were cut back, 5 bases at V and 3 bases at J, with 17 bases in the middle. Written as DNA, the CDR3 is TGTGCCAGCAGTCTCCGCCGGGACACATTCTACGAGCAGTACTTC. Translating it yields CASSLRRDTFYEQYF.

The chain is built from TRBV5-8 and TRBJ2-1, with D maybe TRBD2 (6 bases). Germline CDR1 is SGHTS and CDR2 is YDEGEE. This CDR3 contains 12 residues. Trimming cost V 4 bases and J 6 bases, with 8 bases left between them. CDR3 residues: CASSDGGNEQFF. The DNA of the CDR3 is TGTGCCAGCAGCGACGGGGGCAATGAGCAGTTCTTC.

As for this clone: The sample holds other DNA sequences that translate to the same CDR3. The V and J genes are TRBV15 and TRBJ2-7; D is perhaps TRBD1 (6 bases). The CDR3 length is 13 residues. Germline CDR1 is LNHNV and CDR2 is YYDKDF (reference sequence). The CDR3 loop is CATSSHVQGVPRV. The CDR3 bases are TGCGCCACCAGCAGTCACGTACAGGGAGTCCCCCGGGTC.

This rearrangement joins TRBV18 to TRBJ1-5, with D tentatively TRBD1 (5 bases). This CDR3 has 14 amino acids. V was shortened by 3 bases and J by 7 bases, with 13 bases between the two germline ends. Germline CDR1 is KGHSH and CDR2 is LQKENI. The CDR3, as DNA: TGTGCCAGCTCACCGACCAGGGTGGCACAGCCCCAGCATTTT. This encodes CASSPTRVAQPQHF.

The V gene is TRBV6-1, the J gene TRBJ2-7; 7 bases align to TRBD2. J lost 7 bases, V lost 2 bases, and 2 bases had no gene match. This CDR3 is 12 amino acids long. Germline V lookup: CDR1 MNHNS, CDR2 SASEGT. The CDR3 DNA reads as TGTGCCAGCAGTGAATGGGGACTAGAGCAGTACGTC. Translation gives CASSEWGLEQYV.

V usage is TRBV19 and J usage is TRBJ2-6; D not certain. CDR3 size: 13 residues. Trimming pared 7 bases from V and 2 bases from J, leaving 6 bases between. Per germline, CDR1 LNHDA and CDR2 SQIVND (reference sequence). The CDR3 nucleotides are TGTGCCAGTACTTCCGCTGGGGCCAACGTCCTGACTTTC. This encodes CASTSAGANVLTF.

This chain joins TRBV7-2 and TRBJ1-4; 11 nucleotides align to TRBD1. The germline V gene has CDR1 SGHTA and CDR2 FQGNSA. CDR3 length: 14 residues. V lost 4 bases and J lost 7; bases outside the gene matches: 2. CDR3 sequence reads: CASSWDRGSEKLFF. CDR3 nucleotides: TGTGCCAGCAGCTGGGACAGGGGGAGTGAAAAACTGTTTTTT.

This chain connects TRBV6-1 to TRBJ1-1; maybe TRBD1 (6 bases). V lost 6 bases to trimming and J lost 6 bases, with 11 bases between them. The CDR3 is 12 residues long. The germline CDR1 and CDR2 sequences are MNHNS and SASEGT. CDR3 region: CASSDRFAEAFF. The DNA of the CDR3 is TGTGCCAGCAGCGACAGGTTCGCTGAAGCTTTCTTT.

The chain has TRBV2 and TRBJ2-5, with 7 nucleotides matching TRBD1. The J call is doubtful: the DNA matches TRBJ2-7 better. Germline V gene sequence: CDR1 SNHLY, CDR2 FYNNEI. The CDR3 contains 13 residues. The CDR3 loop reads CASTRDRTYEQYF. The CDR3, as DNA: TGTGCCAGCACCCGGGACAGAACCTACGAGCAGTACTTC.

The chain recombines TRBV6-5 with TRBJ2-1; no definite D call. V dropped 7 bases and J dropped 0 bases, with 4 bases sitting between them. Germline values: CDR1 MNHEY, CDR2 SVGAGI. This CDR3 contains 12 residues. CDR3 region: CASISSYNEQFF. Here the CDR3 DNA reads TGTGCCAGCATTAGCTCCTACAATGAGCAGTTCTTC.

The chain joins TRBV6-5 to TRBJ1-5; 9 bases align to TRBD1. Trimming cost V 2 bases and J 15 bases; bases outside gene matches: 8. Germline V gene data show CDR1 as MNHEY and CDR2 as SVGAGI. This CDR3 contains 13 residues. The CDR3, as DNA: TGTGCCAGCAGTTACACGGACAGGGGCTTCTGGCATTTT. It encodes CASSYTDRGFWHF.

Remarks on this clone: Within the sample, other DNA sequences also encode this same CDR3. V and J are TRBV5-1 and TRBJ1-5; 9 bases fit TRBD1. The CDR3 has 15 amino acids. Germline CDR1 SGHRS, CDR2 YFSETQ. The ends lost 0 bases at V and 2 bases at J; junction bases unmatched: 0. DNA for the CDR3: TGCGCCAGCAGCTTGGGGACAGGGGGCAATCAGCCCCAGCATTTT. Its translation: CASSLGTGGNQPQHF.

The chain is built from TRBV19 and TRBJ1-2; TRBD1 matches at 8 bases. V was clipped by 8 bases and J by 3 bases; unmatched bases: 2. The CDR3 consists of 12 residues. CDR1 is LNHDA and CDR2 is SQIVND in the germline V gene (reference sequence). Here the CDR3 reads CASLQGDYGYTF. The CDR3 region has the DNA TGTGCCAGTTTACAGGGGGACTATGGCTACACCTTC.

CDR3 DNA: TGTGCCAGCAGCTCCCCCGGGACTAGATGGGAGACCCAGTACTTC. It specifies CASSSPGTRWETQYF. The gene calls are TRBV5-8 and TRBJ2-5; 8 bases line up with TRBD2. In germline, CDR1 is SGHTS, CDR2 YDEGEE. The V segment lost 3 bases and the J segment 5 bases; nucleotides outside the gene matches: 9. The CDR3 spans 15 residues.